What follows are 21 T cell receptor beta chains derived from one specimen sequenced in a study of Tregs in tolerant kidney transplant recipients. Here immunoSEQ multiplex PCR was the method, and the copy in TCRdb shows in-frame clones only, minus some. The data show 92,000 or so clones, more than 80% seen once. What was sequenced was CD8+ T cells from blood. These receptors were taken from a human donor in good health.

The gene calls are TRBV6-6 and TRBJ2-5; no clear D. Germline CDR1 and CDR2: MNHNY and SVGAGI (reference sequence). Trimming left V 5 bases short and J 5 bases short, with 12 bases between. This CDR3 has 13 amino acids. CDR3 protein: CASSRGIGETQYF. The CDR3 region has the DNA TGTGCCAGCAGTCGAGGCATCGGGGAGACCCAGTACTTC.

The rearrangement joins TRBV7-9 to TRBJ2-7; D is perhaps TRBD1 (6 bases). This CDR3 comprises 13 residues. Between the trimmed V and J ends, which lost 5 bases and 2 bases, there was a span of 10 bases. Germline V lookup: CDR1 SEHNR, CDR2 FQNEAQ (reference sequence). CDR3: CASSGGGPYEQYF. The DNA for the CDR3 is TGTGCCAGCAGCGGGGGCGGTCCCTACGAGCAGTACTTC.

The chain combines TRBV30 with TRBJ2-1; no clear D gene. The CDR3 extends over 15 amino acids. Germline CDR1 is GTSNPN and CDR2 is SVGIG (reference sequence). The V end lost 7 bases, the J end lost 8 bases, and 24 bases lay between the germline ends. In DNA form, the CDR3 reads TGTGCCTCCGCAGTAGGAACTTCTAATATCGATGAGCAGTTCTTC. It translates to CASAVGTSNIDEQFF.

Regarding this clone: The same CDR3 can be traced to other DNA sequences in this sample. This chain links TRBV30 with TRBJ1-1, with D unclear. The germline V and J ends were trimmed by 0 bases and 5 bases, with 16 bases remaining between them. The CDR3 has 15 residues. Germline V gene sequence: CDR1 GTSNPN, CDR2 SVGIG (reference sequence). CDR3 sequence (DNA): TGTGCCTGGAGTGTACGAGGAGCTACGGGAACTGAAGCTTTCTTT. Its translation is CAWSVRGATGTEAFF.

This clone occurred a few times. The V gene is TRBV6-4, the J gene TRBJ2-1; 15 bases map to TRBD2. V was clipped by 3 bases and J by 10 bases; unmatched bases: 1. There are 14 residues in the CDR3. CDR1 is MRHNA and CDR2 is SNTAGT in the germline V gene. CDR3 sequence: CASSEGTSGGEQFF. The CDR3 DNA reads TGTGCCAGCAGTGAAGGGACTAGCGGGGGGGAGCAGTTCTTC.

This clone has a single count. The rearrangement links TRBV5-1 to TRBJ2-1; D unclear. Trimming took off 2 bases at V and 7 bases at J, with 4 bases between the two ends. Looked up from germline, CDR1 is SGHRS and CDR2 is YFSETQ. The CDR3 contains 11 residues. CDR3 region: CASSFGNEQFF. DNA of the CDR3: TGCGCCAGCAGCTTTGGGAATGAGCAGTTCTTC.

The chain joins TRBV6-5 to TRBJ1-6, with D uncertain. The CDR3 is made up of 15 amino acids. V was clipped by 0 bases and J by 10 bases, with 13 bases between them. From germline, CDR1 is MNHEY and CDR2 SVGAGI. The CDR3 nucleotides read TGTGCCAGCAGTTACTCGATGGAGGTGCGATCACCCCTCCACTTT. It is translated as CASSYSMEVRSPLHF.

The chain employs TRBV9 and TRBJ1-1; TRBD1 is a possible D gene (5 bases). CDR3 length: 14 amino acids. The germline V gene encodes CDR1 SGDLS and CDR2 YYNGEE. V was cut by 0 bases and J by 7 bases, with 13 bases left in between. CDR3 amino acids: CASSVGTGTNEAFF. The CDR3 nucleotides read TGTGCCAGCAGCGTAGGTACAGGAACGAATGAAGCTTTCTTT.

The chain joins TRBV14 to TRBJ2-2; D not certain. The V end was cut by 4 bases, the J end by 5 bases, with 14 bases between. Germline values: CDR1 SGHDN, CDR2 FVKESK. CDR3 length: 15 amino acids. CDR3 in amino acids: CASSPEPFGTGELFF. In DNA, the CDR3 is TGTGCCAGCAGCCCGGAGCCGTTTGGGACCGGGGAGCTGTTTTTT.

The CDR3 sequence is CASSEVEGRRNQPQHF. The CDR3 region has the DNA TGTGCCAGCAGTGAAGTGGAGGGCAGGCGAAATCAGCCCCAGCATTTT. The rearrangement links TRBV6-1 to TRBJ1-5; D is unclear. V shed 1 base and J shed 4 bases, with 14 bases lying between them. CDR3 size: 16 residues. CDR1 and CDR2 from the germline V gene are MNHNS and SASEGT.

The chain carries TRBV27 and TRBJ2-3; D might be TRBD2 (6 bases). Between the trimmed V and J ends, which lost 5 bases and 2 bases, there was a span of 17 bases. The CDR3 runs to 16 residues. The germline CDR1 and CDR2 sequences are MNHEY and SMNVEV (reference sequence). The DNA of the CDR3 is TGTGCCAGCAGTCCCCTCCGGGACTCATACACAGATACGCAGTATTTT. As protein: CASSPLRDSYTDTQYF.

The rearrangement uses TRBV27 and TRBJ2-7; D unclear. Germline values: CDR1 MNHEY, CDR2 SMNVEV (reference sequence). Between the trimmed V and J ends, which lost 2 bases and 2 bases, there was a span of 13 bases. The CDR3 has 15 amino acids. In nucleotides, the CDR3 is TGTGCCAGCAGTTTAGGGTACACTATTCCCTACGAGCAGTACTTC. This gives the protein CASSLGYTIPYEQYF.

The chain combines TRBV9 with TRBJ2-3; possible D gene TRBD2, 6 bases. With 3 bases removed from V and 2 bases from J, the gap between germline ends came to 19 bases. In germline, CDR1 is SGDLS, CDR2 YYNGEE. This CDR3 is 17 amino acids long. The CDR3 coding sequence is TGTGCCAGCAGCGCCCCACACACTAGCCCGTACACAGATACGCAGTATTTT. Its protein product is CASSAPHTSPYTDTQYF.

This chain links TRBV6-5 with TRBJ1-6, with 9 bases matching TRBD1. V shed 6 bases, J shed 14 bases, and the junction held 8 bases outside the gene matches. Germline V gives CDR1 MNHEY, CDR2 SVGAGI. The CDR3 totals 13 residues. The CDR3 DNA reads as TGTGCCAGCAGGGAACCTTGGACAGGGGCCCTCCACTTT. This translates into CASREPWTGALHF.

The chain is built from TRBV4-1 and TRBJ1-5; 8 bases fit TRBD1. CDR1 MGHRA and CDR2 YSYEKL come from the germline V gene. CDR3 length: 15 amino acids. V gave up 4 bases and J gave up 7 bases; unmatched junction bases: 9. CDR3 in DNA: TGCGCCAGCAGCCGAAAGGGGACAGGCGACCAGCCCCAGCATTTT. This sequence encodes CASSRKGTGDQPQHF.

This sequence joins TRBV30 and TRBJ2-7; D not resolved. CDR3 length equals 13 residues. V was shortened by 4 bases and J by 0 bases, with 10 bases between the two germline ends. CDR1 is GTSNPN, CDR2 SVGIG, per germline (reference sequence). The CDR3: CAWTMALSYEQYF. The DNA for the CDR3 is TGTGCCTGGACGATGGCTCTCTCCTACGAGCAGTACTTC.

This chain links TRBV11-3 with TRBJ1-5, with TRBD1 as a possible D gene (5 bases). Trimming removed 2 bases at V and 0 bases at J, with 8 bases between. Germline lookup yields CDR1 SGHNT and CDR2 YENEEA. The CDR3 runs to 15 residues. CDR3 sequence reads: CASSLMGLSNQPQHF. The CDR3 nucleotides are TGTGCCAGCAGCTTAATGGGACTTAGCAATCAGCCCCAGCATTTT.

The count of this clone is one. The rearrangement links TRBV6-4 to TRBJ2-2; D is possibly TRBD1 (6 bases). The CDR3 totals 14 residues. Germline CDR1 and CDR2: MRHNA and SNTAGT. The V and J ends lost 4 bases and 1 base respectively, with 7 bases between them. The CDR3 DNA follows: TGTGCCAGCAGTGGGACAGAGAACACCGGGGAGCTGTTTTTT. Encoded protein: CASSGTENTGELFF.

The chain carries TRBV30 and TRBJ2-7; perhaps TRBD1 as D (5 bases). V lost 0 bases and J 2 bases, leaving 8 bases between the germline ends. The CDR3 runs 13 residues. Germline loops: CDR1 GTSNPN, CDR2 SVGIG (reference sequence). The CDR3 DNA reads TGTGCCTGGAGTGTAAAGGGGCCCTACGAGCAGTACTTC. The encoded protein is CAWSVKGPYEQYF.

CDR3 loop: CASSSVGYEQYF. The CDR3, as DNA: TGTGCCAGCAGCTCAGTTGGGTACGAGCAGTACTTC. The rearrangement uses TRBV7-8 and TRBJ2-7, with unresolved D. The CDR3 totals 12 residues. Trimming cost V 4 bases and J 4 bases, with 8 bases left between them. CDR1 is SGHVS, CDR2 FQNEAQ, per germline.

The chain joins TRBV5-4 to TRBJ2-7; TRBD1 matches 11 bases. With 4 bases clipped from V and 4 bases from J, the junction kept 7 bases outside the gene matches. Looked up from germline, CDR1 is SGHNT and CDR2 is YYREEE (reference sequence). The CDR3 extends over 15 amino acids. CDR3 protein: CASSPRDRGVYEQYF. DNA of the CDR3: TGTGCCAGCAGCCCCCGGGACAGGGGGGTTTACGAGCAGTACTTC. Full variable domain (missing parts from reference TRBV5-4 and TRBJ2-7): ETGVTQSPTHLIKTRGQQVTLRCSSQSGHNTVSWYQQALGQGPQFIFQYYREEENGRGNFPPRFSGLQFPNYSSELNVNALELDDSALYLCASSPRDRGVYEQYFGPGTRLTVT.